This T cell receptor (beta chain) was captured by sequencing in a study of blood T cell repertoires in COVID-19. V was cut by 1 base and J by 2 bases, with 11 bases left in between. The CDR3 consists of 15 residues. Per germline, CDR1 SGHAT and CDR2 FQNNGV. Sequencing was performed with immunoSEQ multiplex PCR; in TCRdb, only in-frame clones are kept and a portion is missing. The sample gives 110,000 to 150,000 clones, approximately 80% of which show up once; over 4% is in the top ten. This clonotype was obtained from a woman in her forties or fifties with acute or convalescent COVID-19. The rearrangement links TRBV11-2 to TRBJ1-1, with no clear D. Sequencing was carried out using peripheral blood. CDR3 sequence reads: CASSLGVSQNTEAFF. The DNA of the CDR3 is TGTGCCAGCAGCTTAGGTGTGTCACAAAACACTGAAGCTTTCTTT.